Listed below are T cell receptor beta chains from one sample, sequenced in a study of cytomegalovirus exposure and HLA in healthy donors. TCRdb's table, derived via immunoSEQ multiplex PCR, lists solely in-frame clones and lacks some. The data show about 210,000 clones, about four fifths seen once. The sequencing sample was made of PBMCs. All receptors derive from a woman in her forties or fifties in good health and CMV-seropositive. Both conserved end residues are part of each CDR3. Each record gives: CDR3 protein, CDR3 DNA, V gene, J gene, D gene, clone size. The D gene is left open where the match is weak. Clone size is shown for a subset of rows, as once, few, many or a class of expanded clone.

CDR3: CASSLPNTEAFF
DNA: TGTGCCAGCAGCCTTCCCAACACTGAAGCTTTCTTT
V: TRBV13
J: TRBJ1-1
D: -
size: few

CDR3: CASSYGSGGTYEQYF
DNA: TGTGCCAGCAGCTACGGGAGCGGGGGCACCTACGAGCAGTACTTC
V: TRBV11-1
J: TRBJ2-7
D: TRBD2
size: once

CDR3: CASSLSAGEGYGYTF
DNA: TGTGCCAGCAGTTTATCTGCAGGAGAGGGTTATGGCTACACCTTC
V: TRBV27
J: TRBJ1-2
D: -
size: -

CDR3: CASRIGLAGGLYNEQFF
DNA: TGCGCCAGCAGAATAGGACTAGCGGGGGGGCTCTACAATGAGCAGTTCTTC
V: TRBV5-1
J: TRBJ2-1
D: TRBD2
size: -

CDR3: CASNSGTGSFGEQFF
DNA: TGCGCCAGCAACTCCGGGACAGGGAGTTTCGGTGAGCAGTTCTTC
V: TRBV5-1
J: TRBJ2-1
D: TRBD1
size: -

CDR3: CASSLRGGNSNQPQHF
DNA: TGTGCCAGCAGCTTAAGGGGGGGGAATAGCAATCAGCCCCAGCATTTT
V: TRBV7-8
J: TRBJ1-5
D: -
size: -

CDR3: CASSPQTESNIQYF
DNA: TGTGCCAGCAGCCCACAGACAGAGTCAAACATTCAGTACTTC
V: TRBV7-2
J: TRBJ2-4
D: -
size: -

CDR3: CASSPTTGGINQPQHF
DNA: TGCGCCAGCAGCCCGACGACAGGGGGGATCAATCAGCCCCAGCATTTT
V: TRBV5-1
J: TRBJ1-5
D: TRBD1
size: -

CDR3: CASSGGRTGGWGTNEKLFF
DNA: TGTGCCAGCAGCGGTGGGCGCACAGGGGGTTGGGGAACTAATGAAAAACTGTTTTTT
V: TRBV9
J: TRBJ1-4
D: TRBD1
size: once

CDR3: CASRPTGKTTGELFF
DNA: TGTGCCAGCAGGCCTACAGGGAAGACCACCGGGGAGCTGTTTTTT
V: TRBV27
J: TRBJ2-2
D: -
size: -

CDR3: CSVMLGGAGELFF
DNA: TGCAGCGTCATGTTAGGGGGGGCCGGGGAGCTGTTTTTT
V: TRBV29-1
J: TRBJ2-2
D: -
size: -

CDR3: CASSPDRGPYEQYF
DNA: TGTGCCAGCAGTCCAGACAGGGGTCCCTACGAGCAGTACTTC
V: TRBV25-1
J: TRBJ2-7
D: TRBD1
size: -

CDR3: CASSQGAWTEQYF
DNA: TGCGCCAGCAGCCAAGGTGCGTGGACTGAGCAGTACTTC
V: TRBV4-1
J: TRBJ2-7
D: -
size: -

CDR3: CASSQEQGRFNGYTF
DNA: TGCGCCAGCAGCCAAGAACAGGGAAGATTTAATGGCTACACCTTC
V: TRBV4-1
J: TRBJ1-2
D: -
size: -

CDR3: CASSWRGMEELFF
DNA: TGTGCCAGCAGCTGGAGGGGAATGGAGGAACTGTTTTTT
V: TRBV7-2
J: TRBJ1-4
D: -
size: once

CDR3: CASSGQGESPLHF
DNA: TGTGCCAGTAGTGGCCAGGGGGAATCACCCCTCCACTTT
V: TRBV19
J: TRBJ1-6
D: TRBD1
size: -

CDR3: CASISSHSPLHF
DNA: TGTGCCAGCATCTCGAGCCATTCACCCCTCCACTTT
V: TRBV28
J: TRBJ1-6
D: -
size: -

CDR3: CASSQDRGNEKLFF
DNA: TGTGCCAGCAGCCAGGACAGGGGTAATGAAAAACTGTTTTTT
V: TRBV7-9
J: TRBJ1-4
D: TRBD1
size: -

CDR3: CASSLVSYEQYF
DNA: TGTGCCAGCAGCTTAGTATCCTACGAGCAGTACTTC
V: TRBV11-1
J: TRBJ2-7
D: -
size: -

CDR3: CASSAGTGSEAFF
DNA: TGTGCCAGCAGCGCCGGGACAGGGAGTGAAGCTTTCTTT
V: TRBV2
J: TRBJ1-1
D: TRBD1
size: once

CDR3: CASSLAHGNYGYTF
DNA: TGTGCCAGCAGCTTAGCGCACGGTAACTATGGCTACACCTTC
V: TRBV7-9
J: TRBJ1-2
D: -
size: -

CDR3: CASSYGRTSTYEQYF
DNA: TGTGCCAGCAGTTACGGGCGAACTAGCACCTACGAGCAGTACTTC
V: TRBV6-5
J: TRBJ2-7
D: -
size: -

CDR3: CASSLNRGYEQYF
DNA: TGTGCCAGCAGCTTAAACAGGGGCTACGAGCAGTACTTC
V: TRBV7-8
J: TRBJ2-7
D: TRBD1
size: -

CDR3: CASSLVSENTEAFF
DNA: TGCGCCAGCAGCTTGGTCAGTGAGAACACTGAAGCTTTCTTT
V: TRBV5-1
J: TRBJ1-1
D: -
size: few

CDR3: CAIRGQGKSYGYTF
DNA: TGTGCCATCAGGGGACAGGGAAAGAGCTATGGCTACACCTTC
V: TRBV10-3
J: TRBJ1-2
D: TRBD1
size: -

CDR3: CASSLKTGGRGETQYF
DNA: TGTGCCAGCAGCTTAAAGACAGGGGGCAGGGGGGAGACCCAGTACTTC
V: TRBV13
J: TRBJ2-5
D: TRBD1
size: -

CDR3: CASSLGYQRGGYEQFF
DNA: TGTGCCAGCAGCTTAGGCTACCAGCGGGGGGGTTATGAGCAGTTCTTC
V: TRBV7-2
J: TRBJ2-1
D: TRBD2
size: -

CDR3: CASSSWGGVGAAEAFF
DNA: TGCGCCAGCAGCTCCTGGGGGGGGGTGGGTGCTGCTGAAGCTTTCTTT
V: TRBV5-1
J: TRBJ1-1
D: -
size: once

CDR3: CASSPRGGTGNEQYF
DNA: TGTGCCAGCAGCCCCCGAGGGGGTACAGGCAACGAGCAGTACTTC
V: TRBV9
J: TRBJ2-7
D: -
size: -

CDR3: CASSPRTGLRETQYF
DNA: TGTGCCAGCAGCCCCCGGACAGGGTTGCGGGAGACCCAGTACTTC
V: TRBV7-7
J: TRBJ2-5
D: TRBD1
size: -

CDR3: CASSDGPRGTLNTEAFF
DNA: TGTGCCAGCAGTGATGGCCCCCGGGGAACCCTGAACACTGAAGCTTTCTTT
V: TRBV25-1
J: TRBJ1-1
D: -
size: -

CDR3: CASSSPTRAGAFGRETQYF
DNA: TGTGCCAGCAGCTCCCCTACTCGCGCGGGGGCTTTTGGGCGAGAGACCCAGTACTTC
V: TRBV7-9
J: TRBJ2-5
D: -
size: once

CDR3: CASFDNRDRLIGGKAFF
DNA: TGCGCCAGCTTCGACAACCGGGACAGGCTAATTGGTGGGAAAGCTTTCTTT
V: TRBV5-1
J: TRBJ1-1
D: TRBD1
size: few

CDR3: CASSLKRLAGGSGETQYF
DNA: TGCGCCAGCAGCTTGAAACGGCTAGCGGGGGGATCGGGAGAGACCCAGTACTTC
V: TRBV4-1
J: TRBJ2-5
D: TRBD2
size: once

CDR3: CASRPAVGYEQYF
DNA: TGCGCCAGCCGGCCGGCGGTAGGCTACGAGCAGTACTTC
V: TRBV5-1
J: TRBJ2-7
D: -
size: -

CDR3: CASSLGFSGDRDGTEAFF
DNA: TGTGCCAGCAGCTTAGGGTTCTCTGGGGACAGGGACGGGACTGAAGCTTTCTTT
V: TRBV7-9
J: TRBJ1-1
D: TRBD1
size: -

CDR3: CASSVHRDYGYTF
DNA: TGTGCCAGCAGCGTTCACAGGGACTATGGCTACACCTTC
V: TRBV9
J: TRBJ1-2
D: -
size: -

CDR3: CASSSRDRAITEAFF
DNA: TGTGCCAGCAGCTCCAGGGACAGGGCGATCACTGAAGCTTTCTTT
V: TRBV5-6
J: TRBJ1-1
D: TRBD1
size: few

CDR3: CASSPNSFRTDTQYF
DNA: TGCGCCAGCAGTCCAAACAGCTTCCGCACAGATACGCAGTATTTT
V: TRBV10-2
J: TRBJ2-3
D: -
size: -

CDR3: CSVETGLETQYF
DNA: TGCAGCGTCGAGACAGGGCTGGAGACCCAGTACTTC
V: TRBV29-1
J: TRBJ2-5
D: TRBD1
size: -

CDR3: CASSLEGGMETQYF
DNA: TGCGCCAGCAGCTTGGAAGGCGGTATGGAGACCCAGTACTTC
V: TRBV5-1
J: TRBJ2-5
D: -
size: -

CDR3: CASSLAGRVSPLHF
DNA: TGTGCCAGCAGCTTAGCCGGCAGGGTTTCACCCCTCCACTTT
V: TRBV7-2
J: TRBJ1-6
D: -
size: -

CDR3: CASSQYPGQAAYEQYF
DNA: TGTGCCAGCAGCCAATACCCGGGACAGGCCGCCTACGAGCAGTACTTC
V: TRBV4-2
J: TRBJ2-7
D: TRBD1
size: -

CDR3: CASSGTGNTIYF
DNA: TGTGCCAGCAGTGGCACTGGAAACACCATATATTTT
V: TRBV6-6
J: TRBJ1-3
D: -
size: once

CDR3: CASDRGLNYGYTF
DNA: TGTGCCAGTGACAGGGGCTTAAACTATGGCTACACCTTC
V: TRBV2
J: TRBJ1-2
D: TRBD1
size: -

CDR3: CASSLTGRRETQYF
DNA: TGTGCCAGCAGCTTAACCGGGAGAAGGGAGACCCAGTACTTC
V: TRBV7-3
J: TRBJ2-5
D: -
size: -

CDR3: CASSEGGLGAERYTF
DNA: TGTGCCAGCAGTGAAGGGGGTCTGGGGGCGGAGAGGTACACCTTC
V: TRBV6-1
J: TRBJ1-2
D: -
size: -

CDR3: CASSNPLYRDYGYTF
DNA: TGTGCCAGCAGCAACCCCCTCTATCGGGACTATGGCTACACCTTC
V: TRBV5-6
J: TRBJ1-2
D: -
size: -

CDR3: CAWKDGGGGTEAFF
DNA: TGTGCCTGGAAGGACGGGGGGGGAGGGACTGAAGCTTTCTTT
V: TRBV30
J: TRBJ1-1
D: -
size: -

CDR3: CASLLGGPKTQYF
DNA: TGTGCCAGCTTGCTTGGGGGCCCGAAGACCCAGTACTTC
V: TRBV6-1
J: TRBJ2-5
D: -
size: -

CDR3: CASRRREGAGTDTQYF
DNA: TGTGCCAGCAGGCGGCGTGAGGGGGCAGGCACAGATACGCAGTATTTT
V: TRBV11-2
J: TRBJ2-3
D: TRBD1
size: -

CDR3: CASSAGWGREETQYF
DNA: TGTGCCAGCAGCGCGGGGTGGGGGCGGGAAGAGACCCAGTACTTC
V: TRBV9
J: TRBJ2-5
D: -
size: -

CDR3: CASSLFPGGSYEQYF
DNA: TGCGCCAGCAGCTTGTTTCCAGGGGGCTCCTACGAGCAGTACTTC
V: TRBV5-1
J: TRBJ2-7
D: TRBD1
size: -

CDR3: CASSLSTGHGEQYF
DNA: TGCGCCAGCAGCTTGTCGACAGGGCATGGCGAGCAGTACTTC
V: TRBV5-1
J: TRBJ2-7
D: TRBD1
size: -

CDR3: CASSQLQGRGTEAFF
DNA: TGCGCCAGCAGCCAACTACAAGGGAGAGGAACTGAAGCTTTCTTT
V: TRBV4-3
J: TRBJ1-1
D: -
size: -

CDR3: CASSSYNRIMNTEAFF
DNA: TGTGCCAGCAGCTCTTATAACAGGATCATGAACACCGAAGCTTTCTTT
V: TRBV11-2
J: TRBJ1-1
D: -
size: -

CDR3: CASNRERTQPQHF
DNA: TGTGCCAGTAACAGGGAGCGAACTCAGCCCCAGCATTTT
V: TRBV19
J: TRBJ1-5
D: -
size: -

CDR3: CASSYSGTGRYNEQFF
DNA: TGTGCCAGCAGTTACTCAGGGACAGGGAGATACAATGAGCAGTTCTTC
V: TRBV6-6
J: TRBJ2-1
D: TRBD1
size: once

CDR3: CASSLNGDTQYF
DNA: TGTGCCAGCAGCTTAAACGGTGATACGCAGTATTTT
V: TRBV7-3
J: TRBJ2-3
D: -
size: -

CDR3: CAWSPQGVAGELFF
DNA: TGTGCCTGGAGTCCACAGGGGGTTGCCGGGGAGCTGTTTTTT
V: TRBV30
J: TRBJ2-2
D: TRBD1
size: -